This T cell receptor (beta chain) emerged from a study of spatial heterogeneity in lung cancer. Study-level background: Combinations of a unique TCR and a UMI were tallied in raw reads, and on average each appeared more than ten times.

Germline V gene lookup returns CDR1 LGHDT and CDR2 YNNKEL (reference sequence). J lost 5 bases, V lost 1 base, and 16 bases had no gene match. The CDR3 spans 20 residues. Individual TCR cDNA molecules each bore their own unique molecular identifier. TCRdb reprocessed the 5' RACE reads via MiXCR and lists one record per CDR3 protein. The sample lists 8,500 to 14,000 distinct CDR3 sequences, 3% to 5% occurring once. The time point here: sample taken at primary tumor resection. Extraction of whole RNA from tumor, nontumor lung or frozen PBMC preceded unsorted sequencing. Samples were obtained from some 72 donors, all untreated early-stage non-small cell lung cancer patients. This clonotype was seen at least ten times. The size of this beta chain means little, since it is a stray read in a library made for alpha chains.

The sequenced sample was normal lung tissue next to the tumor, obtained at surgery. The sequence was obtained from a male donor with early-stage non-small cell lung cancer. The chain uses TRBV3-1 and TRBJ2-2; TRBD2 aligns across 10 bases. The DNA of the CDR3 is TGTGCCAGCAGCCAAGTTAACCCGACGAGCGGGAGGGCCGGAACCGGGGAGCTGTTTTTT. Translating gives CASSQVNPTSGRAGTGELFF. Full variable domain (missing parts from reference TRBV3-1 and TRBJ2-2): DTAVSQTPKYLVTQMGNDKSIKCEQNLGHDTMYWYKQDSKKFLKIMFSYNNKELIINETVPNRFSPKSPDKAHLNLHINSLELGDSAVYFCASSQVNPTSGRAGTGELFFGEGSRLTVL.